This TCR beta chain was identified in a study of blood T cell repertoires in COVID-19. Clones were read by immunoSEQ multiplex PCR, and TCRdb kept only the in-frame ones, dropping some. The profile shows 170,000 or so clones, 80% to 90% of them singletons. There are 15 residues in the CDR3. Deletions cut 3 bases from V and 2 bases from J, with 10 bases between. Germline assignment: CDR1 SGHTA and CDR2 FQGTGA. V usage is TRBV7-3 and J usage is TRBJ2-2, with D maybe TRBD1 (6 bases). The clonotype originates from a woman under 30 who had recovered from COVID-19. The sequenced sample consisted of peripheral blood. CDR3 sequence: CASSFGQTNTGELFF. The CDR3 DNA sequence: TGTGCCAGCAGCTTTGGACAGACCAACACCGGGGAGCTGTTTTTT.